This T cell receptor (beta chain) was captured in a study of cytomegalovirus exposure and HLA in healthy donors. Study at large: A prior analysis found more than 90 million unique TCR beta sequences from some 200 million T cells.

The primer mix had 60 Vbeta and 13 Jbeta primers. Produced via immunoSEQ multiplex PCR; TCRdb's table is partial and in-frame only. This repertoire shows approximately 160,000 clones, around two thirds found once; its top ten account for roughly 1.4%. There are 14 residues in the CDR3. Deletions cut 4 bases from V and 2 bases from J, with 9 bases between. In germline, CDR1 is SEHNR, CDR2 FQNEAQ (reference sequence). This clonotype was sampled from a man aged 50 to 59 in good health and CMV-seronegative. The specimen sequenced was PBMCs. The rearrangement joins TRBV7-9 to TRBJ1-5; D may be TRBD1 (6 bases). CDR3 sequence (DNA): TGTGCCAGCAGCTCAGGGGTAGGCAATCAGCCCCAGCATTTT. This sequence encodes CASSSGVGNQPQHF.